This T cell receptor beta chain was documented in a study of naive and memory T cell subsets. Findings and caveats of the study: Potentially, T cell activation and differentiation skew this RNA-based measurement.

TCR cDNA received a 3' ligated oligonucleotide that carried a UMI. Adult healthy volunteers gave 2.5 ml peripheral blood for whole-blood RNA. The SP2 primer and nested alpha and beta constant region primers amplified ligated cDNA in four rounds. For blood and skin samples, reverse transcription used TCR alpha and beta constant primers. TCRdb called the 5' RACE reads again in MiXCR, with one record for every CDR3 protein. The data contain 55,000 to 70,000 distinct CDR3 sequences, roughly 6.7% of them singletons. This clonotype was observed a single time. The antigen is undetermined. CDR1 is SGHRS and CDR2 is YFSETQ in the germline V gene. Trimming removed 6 bases at V and 0 bases at J, with 13 bases between. The CDR3 covers 14 residues.

The source of this sequence is a male donor in good health. The V gene is TRBV5-1, the J gene TRBJ2-7; weak D call: TRBD2 (6 bases). CDR3 nucleotide sequence: TGCGCCAGCACCCCTTCGGGGGACTCCTACGAGCAGTACTTC. This sequence encodes CASTPSGDSYEQYF.